The clone carrying this T cell receptor (beta chain) has just one count. The sample comes from a study of shared clonotypes between healthy human individuals. Profiled with immunoSEQ multiplex PCR; TCRdb holds only in-frame clones, not every one. Of about 750,000 clones in the sample, 92% were seen once. CDR1 is SEHNR, CDR2 FQNEAQ, per germline (reference sequence). The length of the CDR3 is 17 residues. Trimming removed 4 bases at V and 0 bases at J, with 16 bases between. As defined, naive CD8 cells were CD45RO-negative and positively selected for CCR7, with terminally differentiated effector memory CD45RA+ cells excluded.

The clonotype comes from a man aged 25 to 45 in good health. The V and J genes are TRBV7-9 and TRBJ1-3, with D unclear. The sample comprised naive CD8+ T cells sorted from blood. CDR3 DNA sequence: TGTGCCAGCAGCTCAGTACACAGTTTCCTCTCTGGAAACACCATATATTTT. Translating it yields CASSSVHSFLSGNTIYF.